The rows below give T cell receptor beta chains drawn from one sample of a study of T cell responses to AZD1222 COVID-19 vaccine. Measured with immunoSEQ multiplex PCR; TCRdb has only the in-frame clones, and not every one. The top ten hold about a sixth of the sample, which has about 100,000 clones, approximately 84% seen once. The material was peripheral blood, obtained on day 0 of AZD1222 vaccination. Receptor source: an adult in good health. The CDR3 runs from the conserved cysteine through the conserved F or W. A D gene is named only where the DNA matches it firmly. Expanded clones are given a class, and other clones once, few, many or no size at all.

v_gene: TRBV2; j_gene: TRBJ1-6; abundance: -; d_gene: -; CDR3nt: TGTGCCACCGCCAACGACGGTTATAATTCACCCCTCCACTTT; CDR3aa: CATANDGYNSPLHF
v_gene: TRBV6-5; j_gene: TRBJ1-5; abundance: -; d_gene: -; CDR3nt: TGTGCCGGGGCCCGGGGTCCCCATCAGCCCCAGCATTTT; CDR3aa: CAGARGPHQPQHF
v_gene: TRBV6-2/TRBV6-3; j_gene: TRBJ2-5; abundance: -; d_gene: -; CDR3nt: TGTGCCAGCAGTTACTCGAAGGAGACCCAGTACTTC; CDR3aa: CASSYSKETQYF
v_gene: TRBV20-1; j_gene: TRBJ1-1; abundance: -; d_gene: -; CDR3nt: TGCAGTGCTCATGGGCAGGGTGCTTTCTTT; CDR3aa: CSAHGQGAFF
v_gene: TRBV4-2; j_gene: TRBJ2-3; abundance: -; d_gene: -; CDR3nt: TGTGCCAGCAGCCGTTCGGCCGGGGATGTTACGGATACGCAGTATTTT; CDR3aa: CASSRSAGDVTDTQYF
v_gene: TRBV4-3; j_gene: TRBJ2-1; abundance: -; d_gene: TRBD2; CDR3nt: TGCGCCAGCAGCCGACTAACTAGCGGGAGTAGCAATGAGCAGTTCTTC; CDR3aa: CASSRLTSGSSNEQFF
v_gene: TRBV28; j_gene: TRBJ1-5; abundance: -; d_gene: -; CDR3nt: TGTGCCAGCAGTTTGCAGGTCAATCAGCCCCAGCATTTT; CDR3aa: CASSLQVNQPQHF
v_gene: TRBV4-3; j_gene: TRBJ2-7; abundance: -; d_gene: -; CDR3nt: TGCGCCAGCAGCCACGCGGACGAGGGTAAGGGCGAGCAGTACTTC; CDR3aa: CASSHADEGKGEQYF
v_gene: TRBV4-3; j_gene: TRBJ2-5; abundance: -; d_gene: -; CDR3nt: TGCGCCAGCAGCCAAGGGACCTCCAGAGGGGAGACCCAGTACTTC; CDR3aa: CASSQGTSRGETQYF
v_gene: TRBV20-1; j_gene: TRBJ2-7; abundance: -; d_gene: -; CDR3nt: TGCAGTCTAGGGGGCTCCTACGAGCAGTACTTC; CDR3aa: CSLGGSYEQYF
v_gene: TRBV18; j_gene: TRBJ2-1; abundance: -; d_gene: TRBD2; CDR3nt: TGTGCCAGCTCTAGCGGGGGCTCCTACAATGAGCAGTTCTTC; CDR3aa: CASSSGGSYNEQFF
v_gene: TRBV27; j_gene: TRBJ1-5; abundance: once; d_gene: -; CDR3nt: TGTGCCAGCAGTAAAGGGCTTAATCAGCCCCAGCATTTT; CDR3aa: CASSKGLNQPQHF
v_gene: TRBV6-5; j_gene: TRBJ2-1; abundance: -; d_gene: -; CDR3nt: TGTGCCAGCAGTTACAATAAGCAGTTGGGGGAGCAGTTCTTC; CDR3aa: CASSYNKQLGEQFF
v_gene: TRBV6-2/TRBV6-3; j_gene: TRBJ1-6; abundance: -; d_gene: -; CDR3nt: TGTGCCAGCAGTCCGGACAGCGCGACGGGGACATCCTATAATTCACCCCTCCACTTT; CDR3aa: CASSPDSATGTSYNSPLHF
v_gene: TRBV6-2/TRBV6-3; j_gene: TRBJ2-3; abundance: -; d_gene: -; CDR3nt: TGTGCCAGCAGCTCCTCGGACATCACAGATACGCAGTATTTT; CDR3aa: CASSSSDITDTQYF
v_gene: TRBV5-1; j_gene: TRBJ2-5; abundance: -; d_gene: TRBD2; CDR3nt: TGCGCCAGCAGAGCGGGGCGACAAGAGACCCAGTACTTC; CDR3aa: CASRAGRQETQYF
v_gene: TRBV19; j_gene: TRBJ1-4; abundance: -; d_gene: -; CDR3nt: TGTGCCAGTAGTATGGGGGGCGCCGGAGGGGGAGAAAAACTGTTTTTT; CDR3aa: CASSMGGAGGGEKLFF
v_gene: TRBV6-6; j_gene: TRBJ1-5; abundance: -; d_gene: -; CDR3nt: TGTGCCAGCAGTTATTACCAGGTCGGTGGCAATCAGCCCCAGCATTTT; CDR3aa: CASSYYQVGGNQPQHF
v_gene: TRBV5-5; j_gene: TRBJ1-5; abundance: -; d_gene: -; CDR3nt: TGTGCCAGCAGCTTATCAAGGGCCCTACATCAGCCCCAGCATTTT; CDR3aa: CASSLSRALHQPQHF
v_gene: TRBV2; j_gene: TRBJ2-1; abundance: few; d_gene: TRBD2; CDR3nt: TGTGCCAGCAGTGAAGAAACTAGCGGGAACAATGAGCAGTTCTTC; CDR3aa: CASSEETSGNNEQFF
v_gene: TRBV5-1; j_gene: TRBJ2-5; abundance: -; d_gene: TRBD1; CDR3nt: TGCGCCAGCAGCTTGTTTCGGGACAGGGGCCAAGAGACCCAGTACTTC; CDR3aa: CASSLFRDRGQETQYF
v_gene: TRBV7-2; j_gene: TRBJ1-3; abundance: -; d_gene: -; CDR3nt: TGTGCCAGCAGCCCTAAATCCATGGGGTATAGAAACACCATATATTTT; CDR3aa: CASSPKSMGYRNTIYF
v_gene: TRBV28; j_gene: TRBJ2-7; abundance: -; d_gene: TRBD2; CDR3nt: TGTGCCAGCAGTTCGACTCTAGCGGGAAGGTACGAGCAGTACTTC; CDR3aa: CASSSTLAGRYEQYF
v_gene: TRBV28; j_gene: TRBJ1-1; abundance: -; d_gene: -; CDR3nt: TGTGCCAGCAGTTTGTTGTGGACTGAAGCTTTCTTT; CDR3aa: CASSLLWTEAFF
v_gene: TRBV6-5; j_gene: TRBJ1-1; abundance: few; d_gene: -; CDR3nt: TGTGCCAGCAGTTATATGGGGGGAGGGAACACTGAAGCTTTCTTT; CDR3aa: CASSYMGGGNTEAFF
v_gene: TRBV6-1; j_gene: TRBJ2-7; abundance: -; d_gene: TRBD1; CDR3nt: TGTGCCAGCAGTGGCAGGGGGAGCTCCTACGAGCAGTACTTC; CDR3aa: CASSGRGSSYEQYF
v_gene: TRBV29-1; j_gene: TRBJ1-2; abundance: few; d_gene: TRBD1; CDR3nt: TGCAGCGTTATCGGGACAGCAAACTATGGCTACACCTTC; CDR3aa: CSVIGTANYGYTF
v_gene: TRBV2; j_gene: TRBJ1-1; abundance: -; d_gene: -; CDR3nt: TGTGCCAGCAGGCGGGGGGCGAACACTGAAGCTTTCTTT; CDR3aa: CASRRGANTEAFF
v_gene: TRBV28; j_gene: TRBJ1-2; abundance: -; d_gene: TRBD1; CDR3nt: TGTGCCAGCAGTCAAACCGGGACAGGGTCTGGCTACACCTTC; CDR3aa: CASSQTGTGSGYTF
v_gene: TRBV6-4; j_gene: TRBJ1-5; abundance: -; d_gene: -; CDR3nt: TGTGCCAGCAACAGACAGGTCAATCAGCCCCAGCATTTT; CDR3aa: CASNRQVNQPQHF
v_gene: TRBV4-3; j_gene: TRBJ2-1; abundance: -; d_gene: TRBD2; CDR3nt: TGCGCCAGCAGCCAAAACCCCGGCTGGGCGGGGGGCTACAATGAGCAGTTCTTC; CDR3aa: CASSQNPGWAGGYNEQFF
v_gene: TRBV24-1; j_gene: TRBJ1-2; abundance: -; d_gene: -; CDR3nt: TGTGCCACCAGTGCCACAGCTGGAGGCTACACCTTC; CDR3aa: CATSATAGGYTF
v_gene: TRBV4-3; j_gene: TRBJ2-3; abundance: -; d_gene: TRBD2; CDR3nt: TGCGCCAGCAGCCAAGATCTGGGACTAGCGGGTAGAACTAGCACAGATACGCAGTATTTT; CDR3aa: CASSQDLGLAGRTSTDTQYF
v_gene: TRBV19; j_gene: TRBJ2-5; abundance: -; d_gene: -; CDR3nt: TGTGCCAGTAGTCGCCTCATTCTGGGAGAGACCCAGTACTTC; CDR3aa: CASSRLILGETQYF
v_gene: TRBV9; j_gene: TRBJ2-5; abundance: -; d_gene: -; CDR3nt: TGTGCCAGCAGCGTAGGTCTGGGGGTGGAAGTCCAAGAGACCCAGTACTTC; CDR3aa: CASSVGLGVEVQETQYF
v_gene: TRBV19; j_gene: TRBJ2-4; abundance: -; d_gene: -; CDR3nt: TGTGCCAGTAGTATCATTCATACAGGGTTAGCCAAAAACATTCAGTACTTC; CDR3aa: CASSIIHTGLAKNIQYF
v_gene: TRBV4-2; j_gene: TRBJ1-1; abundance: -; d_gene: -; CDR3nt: TGTGCCAGCAGCCCTCCCCGTTACACTGAAGCTTTCTTT; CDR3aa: CASSPPRYTEAFF